A selection of T cell receptor beta chains follows, all from one sample in a study of T-cell reconstitution after alpha-beta-depleted transplantation in children. Via MiXCR, TCRdb re-called the PCR reads, giving one row per CDR3 protein. The repertoire holds about 92,000 distinct CDR3 sequences, with 10% to 15% as singletons. This specimen consisted of PBMCs from the stem cell graft donor, obtained from the stem cell graft. The receptors derive from a human donor who donated a stem cell graft to a child with inherited bone marrow failure. Each CDR3 is given with its conserved first and last residue. The order of the fields is clone size, D gene, J gene, V gene, CDR3 DNA, CDR3 protein. A D gene is named only where the DNA matches it firmly. Clone size is shown for a subset of rows, as once, few, many or a class of expanded clone.

>many|TRBD2|TRBJ2-1|TRBV7-2
TGTGCCAGCAGCCTACGGTTTAGCGGGGGGGCGGGTGAGCAGTTCTTC
CASSLRFSGGAGEQFF
>-|-|TRBJ1-1|TRBV5-1
TGCGCCAGCAGCTTGGGGGGGACTCTGAACACTGAAGCTTTCTTT
CASSLGGTLNTEAFF
>many|TRBD1|TRBJ1-4|TRBV5-5
TGTGCCAACAACAGGGGAACGGCTAATGAAAAACTGTTTTTT
CANNRGTANEKLFF
>many|TRBD1|TRBJ1-1|TRBV27
TGTGCCAGCAGCTCCAGGGGGCGGACTGAAGCTTTCTTT
CASSSRGRTEAFF
>few|-|TRBJ2-7|TRBV18
TGTGCCAGCTCACCGCCAGGAAGTTGGGACTACGAGCAGTACTTC
CASSPPGSWDYEQYF
>many|-|TRBJ1-6|TRBV10-3
TGTGCCATCAGTGAGGGGGAATATTCACCCCTCCACTTT
CAISEGEYSPLHF
>many|-|TRBJ2-1|TRBV27
TGTGCCAGCAGTTTATACAGCCTCAATGAGCAGTTCTTC
CASSLYSLNEQFF
>many|-|TRBJ2-3|TRBV27
TGTGCCAGCAGTTTGAAAGGGGTGGTCACAGATACGCAGTATTTT
CASSLKGVVTDTQYF
>-|-|TRBJ2-1|TRBV6-2/TRBV6-3
TGTGCCAGCAGTTACTCCCAGGCATACAATGAGCAGTTCTTC
CASSYSQAYNEQFF
>many|TRBD1|TRBJ2-2|TRBV5-1
TGCGCCAGCAGCTTGGAGACAGGGGAAACCGGGGAGCTGTTTTTT
CASSLETGETGELFF